This T cell receptor beta chain is from a study of beta chain features in type 1 diabetes. Isolated RNA was reverse transcribed in full, so expressed TCRB transcripts were sequenced. Some clones are missing from TCRdb's copy, which holds only in-frame ones; the method was immunoSEQ multiplex PCR. The sample carries approximately 140,000 clones, about a tenth recorded once. Sequencing was done on a sample of central memory CD4+ T cells from blood. The TCR was taken from a woman between 40 and 50 years old in good health.

The CDR3 DNA is TGCGCCAGCAGCTTGGAGCCTAGCGGGGCATCCTACGAGCAGTACTTC. Protein sequence: CASSLEPSGASYEQYF. This chain links TRBV5-1 with TRBJ2-7, with TRBD2 matching 9 bases. Germline loops: CDR1 SGHRS, CDR2 YFSETQ. This CDR3 is 16 amino acids long. The trim removed 0 bases at V and 1 base at J, leaving 5 bases unmatched.